This entry lists 13 T cell receptor beta chains sequenced from one sample in a study of brain T cells in children with intractable seizures. TCRdb keeps only in-frame clones here, not all; method: immunoSEQ multiplex PCR. The table records about 3,600 clones, 55% to 75% of them present only once. Sequencing was limited to surgery cases with top T cell transcript signatures in brain tissue. This material consisted of resected brain tissue, taken at surgery. The receptors shown here come from a girl aged 2 to 10 with Rasmussen encephalitis and intractable seizures.

The rearrangement links TRBV12-3 or TRBV12-4 to TRBJ1-5; TRBD1 matches 8 bases. The V segment lost 8 bases and the J segment 6 bases; nucleotides outside the gene matches: 6. The CDR3 sequence is 13 residues long. As DNA, the CDR3 is TGTGCCAGCTCCGGACAGGGCACTCAGCCCCAGCATTTT. Protein sequence: CASSGQGTQPQHF.

This clone came up once. V usage is TRBV5-5 and J usage is TRBJ1-5, with D possibly matching TRBD1 (5 bases). The ends were cut back, 2 bases at V and 1 base at J, with 10 bases in the middle. Per the germline V gene, CDR1 is SGHKS and CDR2 is YYEKEE (reference sequence). This CDR3 contains 15 residues. CDR3 nucleotide sequence: TGTGCCAGCAGCTTTTTGTCAGGGAGCAATCAGCCCCAGCATTTT. Translating gives CASSFLSGSNQPQHF.

The chain recombines TRBV7-6 with TRBJ2-2; D perhaps matches TRBD2 (5 bases). Trimming took off 3 bases at V and 8 bases at J, with 7 bases between the two ends. Germline lookup yields CDR1 SGHVS and CDR2 FNYEAQ. There are 12 residues in the CDR3. In DNA, the CDR3 is TGTGCCAGCAGCTTTGAGCGGGGGGAGCTGTTTTTT. This codes for CASSFERGELFF.

This CDR3 reads CASSTTAYNEQFF. CDR3 in DNA: TGTGCCAGCAGTACGACGGCCTACAATGAGCAGTTCTTC. The chain carries TRBV27 and TRBJ2-1; D uncertain. This CDR3 is built from 13 residues. The V gene lost 5 bases and the J gene lost 2 bases, with 7 bases spanning the gap. The germline CDR1 and CDR2 sequences are MNHEY and SMNVEV (reference sequence).

Worth noting for this clone: Other DNA sequences within the sample encode an identical CDR3. This sequence joins TRBV9 and TRBJ1-5, with TRBD1 matching over 8 bases. Germline CDR1 is SGDLS and CDR2 is YYNGEE. V gave up 4 bases and J gave up 0 bases; unmatched junction bases: 6. This CDR3 region has 16 residues. The CDR3 here is CASSTGTGNSNQPQHF. Written as DNA, the CDR3 is TGTGCCAGCAGCACAGGGACAGGAAATAGCAATCAGCCCCAGCATTTT.

J is TRBJ1-5 and V is TRBV5-5; D ambiguous. Trimming stripped 1 base from V and 7 bases from J, with 12 bases between. The germline CDR1 and CDR2 sequences are SGHKS and YYEKEE (reference sequence). This CDR3 comprises 14 residues. CDR3 coding DNA: TGTGCCAGCAGCTTGTCAGTGAAGCACCAGCCCCAGCATTTT. Translated, it gives CASSLSVKHQPQHF.

This chain uses TRBV6-5 with TRBJ1-1; 9 positions match TRBD1. CDR1 and CDR2 (germline): MNHEY, SVGAGI. There are 13 residues in the CDR3. V was pared by 6 bases and J by 4 bases, with 3 bases of the junction left unmatched. The CDR3 DNA reads TGTGCCAGCAGCCCGGGACAGGGCACTGAAGCTTTCTTT. Its protein product is CASSPGQGTEAFF.

This CDR3 reads CASSQETGPAGNTIYF. CDR3 nucleotides: TGCGCCAGCAGCCAAGAGACAGGGCCGGCTGGAAACACCATATATTTT. J is TRBJ1-3 and V is TRBV4-1; 7 bases are shared with TRBD1. The V gene end was trimmed by 0 bases and the J gene end by 2 bases; junction bases not matched to a gene: 4. Germline V gene sequence: CDR1 MGHRA, CDR2 YSYEKL. This CDR3 spans 16 amino acids.

This clone showed up just a few times. V is TRBV6-6 and J is TRBJ1-1; unclear D gene. The V and J ends lost 2 bases and 1 base respectively, with 2 bases between them. In germline, CDR1 is MNHNY, CDR2 SVGAGI (reference sequence). This CDR3 spans 12 amino acids. In DNA, the CDR3 is TGTGCCAGCAGTTACAGGAACACTGAAGCTTTCTTT. It is translated as CASSYRNTEAFF.

This clone came up a few times. This rearrangement joins TRBV9 to TRBJ2-5, with a possible D match to TRBD2 (5 bases). Germline lookup yields CDR1 SGDLS and CDR2 YYNGEE. The CDR3 runs 14 residues. The V end lost 4 bases, the J end lost 3 bases, and 13 bases lay between the germline ends. Here the CDR3 DNA reads TGTGCCAGCAGCCAACTAGGAATTGAAGAGACCCAGTACTTC. Translated, it gives CASSQLGIEETQYF. Based on the CDR3 plus reference TRBV9 and TRBJ2-5, the full variable domain is DSGVTQTPKHLITATGQRVTLRCSPRSGDLSVYWYQQSLDQGLQFLIQYYNGEERAKGNILERFSAQQFPDLHSELNLSSLELGDSALYFCASSQLGIEETQYFGPGTRLLVL.

V and J are TRBV12-5 and TRBJ2-2, with D hard to call. CDR3 length equals 14 residues. In germline, CDR1 is LGHNT, CDR2 FRNRAP. V lost 4 bases and J 3 bases, leaving 9 bases between the germline ends. The CDR3 DNA follows: TGTGCTAGTGGTTCGCTGGTCGACACCGGGGAGCTGTTTTTT. Translated: CASGSLVDTGELFF.

The chain is built from TRBV11-3 and TRBJ2-6; D is undetermined. V gave up 4 bases and J gave up 9 bases, with 7 bases separating them. From germline, CDR1 is SGHNT and CDR2 YENEEA. The CDR3 loop spans 12 amino acids. This CDR3 is CASSSPDNVLTF. The CDR3 DNA reads as TGTGCCAGCAGCTCCCCCGACAACGTCCTGACTTTC.

The count of this clone is one. The DNA for the CDR3 is TGTGCCAGCAGCTTAGGTCGGGAGTATTTGTCGGATGAGCAGTTCTTC. Its translation is CASSLGREYLSDEQFF. The V and J genes are TRBV7-9 and TRBJ2-1, with a possible D match to TRBD2 (6 bases). The germline V and J ends were trimmed by 1 base and 8 bases, with 18 bases remaining between them. The germline V gene has CDR1 SEHNR and CDR2 FQNEAQ (reference sequence). The CDR3 consists of 16 residues.